A single T cell receptor (beta chain) is shown here with its context. The entirety of the isolated RNA underwent reverse transcription, so expressed TCRB transcripts were sequenced. Generated by immunoSEQ multiplex PCR, the TCRdb table keeps only in-frame clones and is missing some. The sample contains fewer than 650,000 clones, 15% of which appear only once. This sample was taken from a study of beta chain features in type 1 diabetes. The receptor's source is a man younger than 35 in good health. The sequencing sample was made of naive CD4+ T cells from blood.

The CDR3 nucleotides are TGTGCCAGTAGTATAGGGCTGGGGGTTACGAAAGAGACCCAGTACTTC. Protein: CASSIGLGVTKETQYF. V is TRBV19 and J is TRBJ2-5; the D call may be TRBD1 or TRBD2 (5 bases each). The CDR3 runs 16 residues. From germline, CDR1 is LNHDA and CDR2 SQIVND (reference sequence). Trimming shortened V by 1 base and J by 3 bases, and 15 bases separated the two germline ends.